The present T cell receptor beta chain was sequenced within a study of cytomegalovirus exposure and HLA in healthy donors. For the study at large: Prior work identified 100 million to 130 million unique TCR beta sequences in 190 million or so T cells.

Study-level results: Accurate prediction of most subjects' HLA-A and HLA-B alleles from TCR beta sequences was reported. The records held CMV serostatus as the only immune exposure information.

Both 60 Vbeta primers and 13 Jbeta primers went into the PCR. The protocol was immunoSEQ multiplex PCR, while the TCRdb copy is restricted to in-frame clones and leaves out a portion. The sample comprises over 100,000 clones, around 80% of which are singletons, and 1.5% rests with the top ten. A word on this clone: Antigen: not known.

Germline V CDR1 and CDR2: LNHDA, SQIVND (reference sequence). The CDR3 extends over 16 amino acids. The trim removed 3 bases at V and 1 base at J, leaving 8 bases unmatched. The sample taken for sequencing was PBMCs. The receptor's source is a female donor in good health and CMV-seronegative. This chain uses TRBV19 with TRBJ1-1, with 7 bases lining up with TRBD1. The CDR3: CASSIGGGEGNTEAFF. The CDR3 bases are TGTGCCAGTAGTATCGGAGGGGGCGAAGGGAACACTGAAGCTTTCTTT.